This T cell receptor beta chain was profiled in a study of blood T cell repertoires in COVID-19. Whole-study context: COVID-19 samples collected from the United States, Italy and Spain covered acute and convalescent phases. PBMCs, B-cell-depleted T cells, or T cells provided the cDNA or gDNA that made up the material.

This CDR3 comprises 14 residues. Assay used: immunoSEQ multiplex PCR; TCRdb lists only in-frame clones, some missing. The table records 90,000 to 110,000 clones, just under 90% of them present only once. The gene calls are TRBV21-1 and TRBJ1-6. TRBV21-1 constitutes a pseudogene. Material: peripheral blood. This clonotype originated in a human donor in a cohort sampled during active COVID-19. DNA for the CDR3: TGTGCCACCTTAACTCCCTCCTATAATTCACCCCTCCACTTT. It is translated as CATLTPSYNSPLHF.